One sample yielded the 17 T cell receptor beta chains listed below, sequenced in a study of OX40 agonist ivuxolimab in advanced cancers. Clones were read by immunoSEQ multiplex PCR, and TCRdb kept only the in-frame ones, dropping some. The sample contains 65,000 to 95,000 clones, roughly 88% of which appear only once. The specimen comprised CD4+ or CD8+ T cells sorted from blood, sampled in a trial of the OX40 agonist ivuxolimab. These receptors all come from an adult with an advanced solid tumor such as melanoma, head and neck, liver or kidney cancer.

V is TRBV9 and J is TRBJ1-2, with D tentatively TRBD1 (5 bases). Germline V gives CDR1 SGDLS, CDR2 YYNGEE. Trimming left V 4 bases short and J 8 bases short, with 21 bases between. CDR3 size: 15 residues. The CDR3 DNA sequence: TGTGCCAGCAGCCTTCTTCCCGGGACTGCGGGGGGCTACACCTTC. Translated: CASSLLPGTAGGYTF.

The chain is built from TRBV21-1 and TRBJ2-7; TRBD1 is taken as the D call from the table, unchecked against the DNA. TRBV21-1 is a recognized pseudogene. This CDR3 spans 16 amino acids. CDR3 in DNA: TGTGCCAGCAGCCGAGCCGGGACAGGGGGAACGGTCGGGCAGTACTTC. Its translation is CASSRAGTGGTVGQYF.

The rearrangement uses TRBV2 and TRBJ2-2; D is possibly TRBD1 or TRBD2 (6 bases each). CDR1 and CDR2 (germline): SNHLY, FYNNEI. V shed 5 bases and J shed 6 bases, with 13 bases lying between them. The CDR3 covers 14 residues. CDR3 protein: CASSPTEGAGELFF. CDR3 DNA: TGTGCCAGCAGTCCGACGGAGGGGGCCGGGGAGCTGTTTTTT.

This clone appeared once. The chain has TRBV7-2 and TRBJ2-1; no clear D. The CDR3 extends over 11 amino acids. Germline V gene sequence: CDR1 SGHTA, CDR2 FQGNSA. V lost 1 base and J 13 bases, leaving 8 bases between the germline ends. CDR3: CASSLGLVQFF. CDR3 nucleotides: TGTGCCAGCAGCTTAGGGTTGGTCCAGTTCTTC.

CDR3 protein: CASSQSLTSGLSTDTQYF. The CDR3 nucleotides read TGCGCCAGCAGCCAATCCCTGACTAGCGGCCTTAGCACAGATACGCAGTATTTT. J is TRBJ2-3 and V is TRBV4-3; 9 bases are shared with TRBD2. The V gene's germline CDR1 is LGHNA and CDR2 YSLEER. V trimming: 2 bases; J trimming: 0 bases; junction bases outside the gene matches: 9. This CDR3 has 18 residues.

This rearrangement joins TRBV18 to TRBJ1-4; no clear D. This CDR3 is 11 amino acids long. Germline loops: CDR1 KGHSH, CDR2 LQKENI. The V and J ends lost 5 bases and 8 bases respectively, with 6 bases between them. This CDR3 is CASSDREKLFF. In nucleotides, the CDR3 is TGTGCCAGCTCAGATAGAGAAAAACTGTTTTTT. Variable domain in full (rest from reference TRBV18 and TRBJ1-4): NAGVMQNPRHLVRRRGQEARLRCSPMKGHSHVYWYRQLPEEGLKFMVYLQKENIIDESGMPKERFSAEFPKEGPSILRIQQVVRGDSAAYFCASSDREKLFFGSGTQLSVL.

V usage is TRBV5-4 and J usage is TRBJ1-1, with D possibly being TRBD1 (6 bases). Trimming removed 0 bases at V and 6 bases at J, with 15 bases between. The CDR3 is made up of 15 amino acids. Germline-derived CDR1 and CDR2 are SGHNT and YYREEE (reference sequence). In DNA form, the CDR3 reads TGTGCCAGCAGCTTGGACGGCAACAGGGACCCTGAAGCTTTCTTT. This codes for CASSLDGNRDPEAFF.

The rearrangement joins TRBV7-8 to TRBJ1-5; D gene ambiguous. V was cut by 5 bases and J by 6 bases, with 14 bases left in between. The CDR3 is 14 residues long. Germline V gene lookup returns CDR1 SGHVS and CDR2 FQNEAQ. CDR3 bases: TGTGCCAGCAGCCCCCGTTTGGGGAGTCAGCCCCAGCATTTT. Translated: CASSPRLGSQPQHF.

The rearrangement links TRBV6-1 to TRBJ1-3; 7 nucleotides align to TRBD1. Germline CDR1 is MNHNS and CDR2 is SASEGT. The CDR3 is made up of 15 amino acids. The junction had 5 bases not matched to a gene; V was cut back by 6 bases and J by 0 bases. The CDR3 DNA sequence: TGTGCCAGCAGACAGGGGCGAAGCTCTGGAAACACCATATATTTT. It translates to CASRQGRSSGNTIYF.

This chain joins TRBV6-1 and TRBJ1-4; no definite D call. The CDR3 is made up of 15 amino acids. V lost 4 bases, J lost 7 bases, and 16 bases lay in between. CDR1 is MNHNS, CDR2 SASEGT, per germline. In DNA form, the CDR3 reads TGTGCCAGCAGTGCATCCATGAACAGTGGTGAAAAACTGTTTTTT. Amino acids: CASSASMNSGEKLFF.

This clone was observed a single time. The chain uses TRBV6-6 and TRBJ2-7, with TRBD1 matching 7 bases. Germline-derived CDR1 and CDR2 are MNHNY and SVGAGI (reference sequence). Trimming at V came to 4 bases and at J to 0 bases, leaving 3 bases not matched to a gene. This CDR3 has 14 amino acids. DNA for the CDR3: TGTGCCAGCAGTTTGGACAGGTCCTCCTACGAGCAGTACTTC. The encoded protein is CASSLDRSSYEQYF.

V and J are TRBV5-4 and TRBJ2-5; D tentatively fits TRBD1 or TRBD2 (5 bases each). The DNA end is a closer match to TRBJ2-7, so the J assignment may be wrong. The V gene's germline CDR1 is SGHNT and CDR2 YYREEE (reference sequence). The CDR3 runs to 16 residues. Here the CDR3 DNA reads TGTGCCAGCAGCCTCTATTGGGACGGTGTAAGATCCGAGCAGTACTTC. This encodes CASSLYWDGVRSEQYF.

This clone was seen more than once but under ten times. The rearrangement joins TRBV19 to TRBJ1-2; D gene uncertain. This CDR3 is 15 amino acids long. Trimming removed 3 bases at V and 4 bases at J, with 15 bases between. In germline, CDR1 is LNHDA, CDR2 SQIVND (reference sequence). The CDR3 protein is CASSIEGSPGYGYTF. In nucleotides, the CDR3 is TGTGCCAGTAGTATTGAGGGCTCCCCGGGCTATGGCTACACCTTC.

The chain joins TRBV21-1 to TRBJ2-7; TRBD1 was called by the table and not checked on the DNA. TRBV21-1 is a recognized pseudogene. The CDR3 runs 15 residues. The CDR3 spells CASSKARQGGYEQYF. Written as DNA, the CDR3 is TGTGCCAGCAGCAAAGCGCGGCAGGGGGGCTACGAGCAGTACTTC.

The rearrangement links TRBV9 to TRBJ2-5; tentatively, D is TRBD1 or TRBD2 (6 bases each). The J call is in doubt because the DNA end fits TRBJ2-7 better. The CDR3 totals 17 residues. Germline CDR1 is SGDLS and CDR2 is YYNGEE. The CDR3 DNA reads TGTGCCAGCAGCGCCTACGGTCGGGGGACAACCCCGCACGAGCAGTACTTC. Protein sequence: CASSAYGRGTTPHEQYF.

The V and J genes are TRBV13 and TRBJ1-1; D is perhaps TRBD1 (5 bases). Germline CDR1 reads PRHDT; CDR2 reads FYEKMQ (reference sequence). V lost 5 bases to trimming and J lost 4 bases, with 11 bases between them. This CDR3 is 13 amino acids long. The DNA for the CDR3 is TGTGCCAGCAGCCGAACGGGGGTCACTGAAGCTTTCTTT. Its translation: CASSRTGVTEAFF.

The chain joins TRBV11-1 to TRBJ1-1; D is uncertain. The V gene lost 6 bases and the J gene lost 1 base, with 3 bases spanning the gap. CDR3 length: 11 residues. Germline V gives CDR1 SGHAT, CDR2 FQDESV (reference sequence). Here the CDR3 reads CASSQNTEAFF. The CDR3 DNA reads as TGTGCCAGCAGTCAGAACACTGAAGCTTTCTTT.